The T cell receptor (beta chain) under discussion was sequenced for a study of neurological immune-mediated disorders. Study-wide results and caveats: The greatest degree of TCR clonal expansion was observed in HTLV-1-associated myelopathy, with the lowest in multiple sclerosis, below that of healthy controls.

One entry per CDR3 protein results from TCRdb running MiXCR on the 5' RACE reads. The sample has about 44,000 distinct CDR3 sequences; about 6% are singletons. Looked up from germline, CDR1 is SQVTM and CDR2 is ANQGSEA. The CDR3 runs 13 residues. V trimming: 2 bases; J trimming: 3 bases; junction bases outside the gene matches: 2. The cells used in sorted libraries, CD4+ or CD8+ T cells, numbered 1 million. There are many counts of this clonotype. Antigen specificity is unknown. Sequenced sample: CD4+ T cells from blood. The receptor was derived from a woman aged 40-49 years in good health. The gene calls are TRBV29-1 and TRBJ2-3, with TRBD1 matching 7 bases. CDR3 in amino acids: CSVETGQTDTQYF. The CDR3, as DNA: TGCAGCGTTGAAACGGGACAGACAGATACGCAGTATTTT.